This TCR beta chain was retrieved from a study of technical replicates of blood from several donors. The CDR3 length is 15 residues. Deletions cut 0 bases from V and 6 bases from J, with 15 bases between. Germline assignment: CDR1 SGDLS and CDR2 YYNGEE. Produced via immunoSEQ multiplex PCR; TCRdb's table is partial and in-frame only. This sample has under 70,000 clones; roughly 92% occur once, and the top ten carry under 0.5%. Sequencing was done on a sample of T cells isolated from PBMCs. The chain is built from TRBV9 and TRBJ1-2; D might be TRBD1 (6 bases). The sequence was obtained from a human donor in good health. The CDR3 nucleotides read TGTGCCAGCAGCGTAGATAAGGACAGTCAAGATGGCTACACCTTC. Translating gives CASSVDKDSQDGYTF.